The 27 T cell receptor beta chains reported below all come from one sample, sequenced in a study of T cells in Graves' hyperthyroidism and ophthalmopathy. Authors of the study amplified TCR beta CDR3 regions from RNA transcripts. Primed by the HTBI set, a first-round RT-PCR was run on the TCR CDR3. MiXCR was run by TCRdb on the multiplex PCR reads, yielding one entry per CDR3 protein. This sample yields some 490,000 distinct CDR3 sequences, of which approximately 23% are seen a single time; under 55% belongs to the top ten. What was sequenced was blood. These receptor sequences come from a woman in her 70s with Graves' ophthalmopathy.

This clonotype has just a few counts. The chain is built from TRBV7-6 and TRBJ1-2; 10 bases are a match to TRBD1. The CDR3 spans 18 residues. The J segment lost 2 bases and the V segment lost 1 base, leaving 10 bases of the junction unmatched. Germline values: CDR1 SGHVS, CDR2 FNYEAQ. The CDR3 loop is CASSLEPRPGQGNYGYTF. The DNA for the CDR3 is TGTGCCAGCAGCTTAGAGCCCAGGCCGGGACAGGGGAACTATGGCTACACCTTC.

This clonotype was picked up many times. The V call is TRBV28, the J call TRBJ2-5, with D perhaps TRBD2 (6 bases). Germline lookup yields CDR1 MDHEN and CDR2 SYDVKM. Trimming took 6 bases from V and 5 from J, leaving 10 bases between them. This CDR3 has 12 residues. CDR3 sequence (DNA): TGTGCCAGCAGCACCGCGGGGGAGACCCAGTACTTC. Translated, it gives CASSTAGETQYF.

This clonotype was seen a handful of times. The chain uses TRBV12-5 and TRBJ1-5; D gene unclear. This CDR3 region has 14 residues. In germline, CDR1 is LGHNT, CDR2 FRNRAP. The V end lost 0 bases, the J end lost 7 bases, and 10 bases lay between the germline ends. CDR3 coding DNA: TGTGCTAGTGGTTTGGTTTCGACACTACAGCCCCAGCATTTT. Its protein product is CASGLVSTLQPQHF.

This clonotype showed up many times. In DNA, the CDR3 is TGTGCCAGTAGTATAGACAGGGGGACTGAAGCTTTCTTT. Protein sequence: CASSIDRGTEAFF. The genes are TRBV19 and TRBJ1-1; 7 nucleotides align to TRBD1. Looked up from germline, CDR1 is LNHDA and CDR2 is SQIVND (reference sequence). Unmatched junction bases numbered 0, after V lost 0 bases and J lost 5 bases. The CDR3 length is 13 residues. Complete variable domain (other parts from reference TRBV19 and TRBJ1-1): DGGITQSPKYLFRKEGQNVTLSCEQNLNHDAMYWYRQDPGQGLRLIYYSQIVNDFQKGDIAEGYSVSREKKESFPLTVTSAQKNPTAFYLCASSIDRGTEAFFGQGTRLTVV.

This clonotype was counted ten times or more. This chain links TRBV6-2 or TRBV6-3 with TRBJ1-5; 7 bases are shared with TRBD1. The CDR3 extends over 17 amino acids. Germline V gene sequence: CDR1 MNHEY, CDR2 SVGEGT. The junction had 14 bases not matched to a gene; V was cut back by 7 bases and J by 2 bases. In nucleotides, the CDR3 is TGTGCCAGCATGGGGGAGTGGGGACAGAGACGCAATCAGCCCCAGCATTTT. Its protein is CASMGEWGQRRNQPQHF.

CDR3 nucleotide sequence: TGTGCCAGCAGCTTAGAAGGCGGGAGCGGATCAGATACGCAGTATTTT. This codes for CASSLEGGSGSDTQYF. The J gene is TRBJ2-3, the V gene TRBV7-6; the match to TRBD2 covers 7 bases. CDR1 is SGHVS and CDR2 is FNYEAQ in the germline V gene. Trimming removed 1 base from V and 4 bases from J; junction bases left unmatched: 8. The CDR3 runs to 16 residues.

This clonotype showed up many times. This sequence joins TRBV28 and TRBJ1-1; D is unresolved. The CDR3 is made up of 15 amino acids. Germline-derived CDR1 and CDR2 are MDHEN and SYDVKM. The germline V and J ends were trimmed by 3 bases and 2 bases, with 13 bases remaining between them. The CDR3 nucleotides read TGTGCCAGCAGTTTCCCTTCTTCCATTAACACTGAAGCTTTCTTT. Its translation: CASSFPSSINTEAFF.

The chain is built from TRBV9 and TRBJ2-7; 7 bases are a match to TRBD1. Germline CDR1 reads SGDLS; CDR2 reads YYNGEE. V lost 4 bases and J lost 3; bases outside the gene matches: 7. The CDR3 spans 14 residues. CDR3 nucleotide sequence: TGTGCCAGCAGCCTCCGGGACAGTAACTACGAGCAGTACTTC. It is translated as CASSLRDSNYEQYF.

This clonotype showed up just once. The rearrangement joins TRBV6-4 to TRBJ2-3; D is ambiguous. V lost 6 bases to trimming and J lost 2 bases, with 15 bases between them. Germline V gene data show CDR1 as MRHNA and CDR2 as SNTAGT. There are 15 residues in the CDR3. This CDR3 is CASRGSPSHTDTQYF. CDR3 bases: TGTGCCAGCAGGGGGTCCCCCTCACACACAGATACGCAGTATTTT.

This rearrangement joins TRBV12-3 or TRBV12-4 to TRBJ1-2, with 9 bases lining up with TRBD1. The CDR3 is 16 amino acids. The V segment lost 6 bases and the J segment 6 bases; nucleotides outside the gene matches: 14. CDR3 bases: TGTGCCAGCAGCCAATTTACAGGGGGCGAGAGGAATGGCTACACCTTC. It translates to CASSQFTGGERNGYTF.

This clonotype occurred a few times. This chain connects TRBV18 to TRBJ2-7, with D perhaps TRBD1 (6 bases). Trimming took off 1 base at V and 5 bases at J, with 9 bases between the two ends. Germline loops: CDR1 KGHSH, CDR2 LQKENI. CDR3 length equals 13 residues. CDR3 in amino acids: CASSPLPGDEQYF. CDR3 nucleotide sequence: TGTGCCAGCTCACCACTTCCAGGGGACGAGCAGTACTTC.

This clonotype appeared many times. This chain uses TRBV12-3 or TRBV12-4 with TRBJ2-7; D not resolved. CDR3 length: 13 residues. Trimming left V 6 bases short and J 4 bases short, with 13 bases between. The CDR3 region has the DNA TGTGCCAGCAGCGTACATGGAGCGTACGAGCAGTACTTC. Translated, it gives CASSVHGAYEQYF.

J is TRBJ2-7 and V is TRBV7-6, with a weak D call TRBD1 (6 bases). The CDR3 covers 18 residues. Per germline, CDR1 SGHVS and CDR2 FNYEAQ. The V and J ends lost 0 bases and 0 bases respectively, with 18 bases between them. CDR3 bases: TGTGCCAGCAGCTTAGCCCCCCCGCAGGGGTCGAGCTCCTACGAGCAGTACTTC. Residues: CASSLAPPQGSSSYEQYF.

A single count supports this clonotype. A much larger clone lies a single base off, so this may be a read error. This CDR3 fails to terminate in the conserved phenylalanine or tryptophan, so it likely reflects a read error. This chain links TRBV3-1 with TRBJ1-1; D remains unclear. CDR3 length: 12 amino acids. Between the trimmed V and J ends, which lost 10 bases and 1 base, there was a span of 10 bases. Germline assignment: CDR1 LGHDT and CDR2 YNNKEL (reference sequence). CDR3 coding DNA: TGTGCCACACGGGAGTCGAACACTGAAGCTTTCCTT. Translation gives CATRESNTEAFL.

The rearrangement uses TRBV9 and TRBJ2-3; D gene ambiguous. Trimming took 0 bases from V and 1 from J, leaving 12 bases between them. Germline V gives CDR1 SGDLS, CDR2 YYNGEE. CDR3 size: 16 residues. CDR3 DNA: TGTGCCAGCAGCGTAGATCTTTGGGTGGGCACAGATACGCAGTATTTT. Translated, it gives CASSVDLWVGTDTQYF.

This clonotype was counted between two and nine times. The J gene is TRBJ1-4, the V gene TRBV19; no reliable D call. V lost 6 bases to trimming and J lost 0 bases, with 14 bases between them. Germline V CDR1 and CDR2: LNHDA, SQIVND (reference sequence). The CDR3 extends over 16 amino acids. The CDR3 spells CASSIRAPTTNEKLFF. The CDR3 DNA sequence: TGTGCCAGTAGCATTCGGGCGCCGACAACTAATGAAAAACTGTTTTTT.

The chain combines TRBV6-4 with TRBJ1-3, with D uncertain. V was cut by 2 bases and J by 3 bases, with 5 bases left in between. CDR3 length: 13 amino acids. Germline loops: CDR1 MRHNA, CDR2 SNTAGT. CDR3 DNA: TGTGCCAGCAGTGACAGCAATGGAAACACCATATATTTT. Translated, it gives CASSDSNGNTIYF.

This clonotype was counted many times. This chain uses TRBV28 with TRBJ2-5, with a tentative D call TRBD1 (6 bases). Trimming took off 7 bases at V and 11 bases at J, with 23 bases between the two ends. Germline V lookup: CDR1 MDHEN, CDR2 SYDVKM. There are 14 residues in the CDR3. CDR3 sequence reads: CASNLRGSYFEQYF. The CDR3 DNA reads as TGTGCCAGCAACCTCAGGGGATCCTATTTTGAACAGTACTTC.

This chain uses TRBV20-1 with TRBJ2-3; 14 positions agree with TRBD2. Germline V gene sequence: CDR1 DFQATT, CDR2 SNEGSKA (reference sequence). V lost 5 bases and J lost 6; bases outside the gene matches: 7. This CDR3 comprises 15 residues. The CDR3 spells CSAGTSGRSADTQYF. The CDR3 bases are TGCAGTGCTGGGACTAGCGGGAGATCCGCCGATACGCAGTATTTT.

This chain's CDR3 is CSAGPQGGHEKLFF. The CDR3 DNA sequence: TGCAGTGCTGGACCCCAGGGGGGCCATGAAAAACTGTTTTTT. The chain uses TRBV20-1 and TRBJ1-4; TRBD1 matches 7 bases. With V trimmed by 5 bases and J by 6 bases, 9 bases remained unmatched. The CDR3 has 14 residues. Germline V gene data show CDR1 as DFQATT and CDR2 as SNEGSKA (reference sequence).

J is TRBJ2-3 and V is TRBV11-2, with TRBD1 matching over 8 bases. V gave up 5 bases and J gave up 5 bases; unmatched junction bases: 9. This CDR3 is built from 15 residues. Germline CDR1 is SGHAT and CDR2 is FQNNGV. CDR3 region: CASSPRTGLRDTQYF. The CDR3 coding sequence is TGTGCCAGCAGCCCCAGGACAGGGTTGAGAGATACGCAGTATTTT.

CDR3 sequence reads: CSVDVSSRAPYGYTF. CDR3 nucleotide sequence: TGCAGCGTTGACGTCTCTTCCAGGGCTCCCTATGGCTACACCTTC. The rearrangement joins TRBV29-1 to TRBJ1-2; maybe TRBD1 (5 bases). Trimming removed 3 bases at V and 4 bases at J, with 18 bases between. The CDR3 length is 15 residues. Per the germline V gene, CDR1 is SQVTM and CDR2 is ANQGSEA. The full variable domain, its missing parts supplied by reference TRBV29-1 and TRBJ1-2, is SAVISQKPSRDICQRGTSLTIQCQVDSQVTMMFWYRQQPGQSLTLIATANQGSEATYESGFVIDKFPISRPNLTFSTLTVSNMSPEDSSIYLCSVDVSSRAPYGYTFGSGTRLTVV.

The V call is TRBV4-3, the J call TRBJ2-2, with 8 nucleotides matching TRBD2. Germline loops: CDR1 LGHNA, CDR2 YSLEER. The CDR3 has 16 amino acids. V was clipped by 0 bases and J by 5 bases; unmatched bases: 5. The CDR3 DNA is TGCGCCAGCAGCCAAGATTCGGGAGGGAGGACCGGGGAGCTGTTTTTT. This translates into CASSQDSGGRTGELFF.

This clonotype was seen at least ten times. This chain uses TRBV10-3 with TRBJ1-3; possible D gene TRBD1, 5 bases. Germline lookup yields CDR1 ENHRY and CDR2 SYGVKD. The CDR3 has 14 residues. The V end was cut by 6 bases, the J end by 0 bases, with 9 bases between. The CDR3, as DNA: TGTGCCATCAGGGACATTAACTCTGGAAACACCATATATTTT. This codes for CAIRDINSGNTIYF.

This clonotype was observed at least ten times. This chain links TRBV6-2 or TRBV6-3 with TRBJ1-1; D may be TRBD1 (5 bases). This CDR3 comprises 12 residues. In germline, CDR1 is MNHEY, CDR2 SVGEGT. With 8 bases removed from V and 5 bases from J, the gap between germline ends came to 12 bases. CDR3 residues: CASGGAWTEAFF. In DNA form, the CDR3 reads TGTGCCAGCGGAGGGGCGTGGACTGAAGCTTTCTTT.

This clonotype appeared a few times. The V and J genes are TRBV2 and TRBJ2-1; TRBD2 is a possible D gene (5 bases). V was pared by 6 bases and J by 2 bases, with 14 bases between. This CDR3 comprises 15 residues. Looked up from germline, CDR1 is SNHLY and CDR2 is FYNNEI. CDR3 protein: CASSQDWPPYNEQFF. The CDR3 DNA reads TGTGCCAGCAGCCAGGACTGGCCTCCCTACAATGAGCAGTTCTTC.

The table lists this clonotype with a few counts. The chain has TRBV7-2 and TRBJ2-3, with TRBD2 matching 8 bases. Unmatched junction bases numbered 12, after V lost 7 bases and J lost 3 bases. CDR1 and CDR2 from the germline V gene are SGHTA and FQGNSA. CDR3 length equals 16 residues. CDR3 amino acids: CASKSGRDPVTDTQYF. CDR3 sequence (DNA): TGTGCCAGCAAAAGCGGGAGAGACCCCGTGACAGATACGCAGTATTTT.